This record looks at one TCR beta chain sequence and its context. This entry is derived from a study of control samples from healthy donors and cancer patients. The germline V gene has CDR1 SEHNR and CDR2 FQNEAQ (reference sequence). CDR3 length: 12 residues. Trimming pared 1 base from V and 3 bases from J, leaving 3 bases between. Sequencing used immunoSEQ multiplex PCR; TCRdb keeps in-frame clones, though not all of them. The sample consists of some 130,000 clones, approximately 90% of them appearing once. The receptor was derived from a man in his forties in good health. Input material: blood. The chain carries TRBV7-9 and TRBJ1-1; D unresolved. The DNA of the CDR3 is TGTGCCAGCAGCTTAGGATACACTGAAGCTTTCTTT. It translates to CASSLGYTEAFF.